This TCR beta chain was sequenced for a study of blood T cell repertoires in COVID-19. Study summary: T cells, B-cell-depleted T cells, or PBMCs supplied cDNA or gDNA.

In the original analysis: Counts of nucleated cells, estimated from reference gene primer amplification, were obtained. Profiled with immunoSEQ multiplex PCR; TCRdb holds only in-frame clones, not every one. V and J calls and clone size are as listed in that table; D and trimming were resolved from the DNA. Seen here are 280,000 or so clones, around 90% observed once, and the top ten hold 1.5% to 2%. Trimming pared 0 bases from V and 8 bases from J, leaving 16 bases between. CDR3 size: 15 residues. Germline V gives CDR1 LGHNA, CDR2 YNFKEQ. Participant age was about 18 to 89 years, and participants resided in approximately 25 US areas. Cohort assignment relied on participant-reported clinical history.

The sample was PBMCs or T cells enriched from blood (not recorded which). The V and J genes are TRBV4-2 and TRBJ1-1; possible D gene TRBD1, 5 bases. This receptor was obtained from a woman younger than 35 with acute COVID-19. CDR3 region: CASSQDGAPGGEAFF. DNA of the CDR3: TGTGCCAGCAGCCAAGATGGCGCACCGGGGGGGGAAGCTTTCTTT.